This passage covers 5 T cell receptor beta chains from one sample sequenced in a study of blood T cell repertoires in COVID-19. Clones were read by immunoSEQ multiplex PCR, and TCRdb kept only the in-frame ones, dropping some. The sample holds around 200,000 clones, around 91% seen once. The sequencing input was peripheral blood. All receptors come from a man between 50 and 59 years old with acute or convalescent COVID-19.

V is TRBV10-2 and J is TRBJ2-7, with D hard to call. The V end was cut by 5 bases, the J end by 2 bases, with 10 bases between. CDR3 size: 13 residues. CDR1 WSHSY and CDR2 SAAADI come from the germline V gene. CDR3 bases: TGCGCCAGCAGTATACAGAGAACCTACGAGCAGTACTTC. This encodes CASSIQRTYEQYF.

The chain recombines TRBV19 with TRBJ2-2; D is undetermined. Per germline, CDR1 LNHDA and CDR2 SQIVND (reference sequence). Trimming left V 9 bases short and J 7 bases short, with 15 bases between. The length of the CDR3 is 13 residues. The CDR3 loop is CASEGGWSGELFF. The CDR3 DNA reads TGTGCCAGCGAAGGTGGGTGGAGCGGGGAGCTGTTTTTT.

The chain couples TRBV7-9 to TRBJ1-6; unclear D gene. Trimming removed 0 bases at V and 7 bases at J, with 10 bases between. Germline values: CDR1 SEHNR, CDR2 FQNEAQ (reference sequence). This CDR3 comprises 15 residues. The CDR3 sequence is CASSLAQAANSPLHF. The CDR3 DNA follows: TGTGCCAGCAGCTTAGCCCAGGCCGCCAATTCACCCCTCCACTTT.

The rearrangement joins TRBV6-5 to TRBJ1-2, with a possible D match to TRBD1 (6 bases). The CDR3 covers 14 residues. CDR1 and CDR2 from the germline V gene are MNHEY and SVGAGI. The V end was cut by 6 bases, the J end by 1 base, with 12 bases between. The CDR3 loop reads CASSLTGVNYGYTF. The CDR3 DNA reads TGTGCCAGCAGCCTGACAGGAGTTAACTATGGCTACACCTTC.

The genes are TRBV28 and TRBJ2-7, with 7 bases that match TRBD1. J gave up 13 bases and V 4 bases, and 7 bases lay outside the gene matches. Germline loops: CDR1 MDHEN, CDR2 SYDVKM. This CDR3 has 11 residues. CDR3 protein: CASSYRGQVYV. The CDR3 DNA reads TGTGCCAGCAGTTACAGAGGACAGGTTTACGTC.